A selection of T cell receptor beta chains follows, all from one sample in a study of PD-L1 blockade in urothelial cancer. Generated by immunoSEQ multiplex PCR, the TCRdb table keeps only in-frame clones and is missing some. Here the sample spans approximately 110,000 clones, about 85% being singletons. The sample here was PBMCs, taken around atezolizumab (anti-PD-L1) treatment. Receptors were obtained from a man in his fifties or sixties with urothelial cancer. The CDR3 runs from the conserved cysteine through the conserved F or W. Each record gives: J gene, V gene, clone size, D gene, CDR3 protein, CDR3 DNA. D genes are given only for firm matches. Where a row states a size, it is once, few, many or the class of an expanded clone; other rows omit it.

>TRBJ1-4|TRBV15|.|.
CATSPRRGQSPSFF
TGTGCCACCAGCCCGAGGAGGGGCCAGTCGCCCTCTTTTTTT
>TRBJ2-7|TRBV5-4|.|TRBD2
CASGREGRDEQYF
TGTGCCAGCGGCCGGGAGGGCCGGGACGAGCAGTACTTC
>TRBJ2-3|TRBV7-9|.|.
CASSPQGFSTDTQYF
TGTGCCAGCAGCCCACAGGGATTTAGCACAGATACGCAGTATTTT
>TRBJ2-7|TRBV6-6|.|.
CASSFLRGGPYEQYF
TGTGCCAGCAGTTTCCTTCGGGGAGGCCCCTACGAGCAGTACTTC
>TRBJ2-7|TRBV9|once|TRBD1
CASSIDTGGAKQYF
TGTGCCAGCAGCATCGATACAGGGGGCGCAAAGCAGTACTTC
>TRBJ1-4|TRBV7-2|once|TRBD1
CASSPRQGVNEKLFF
TGTGCCAGCAGCCCCCGACAGGGCGTCAATGAAAAACTGTTTTTT
>TRBJ2-1|TRBV7-9|.|TRBD2
CASSLTSVAYNEQFF
TGTGCCAGCAGCTTGACTAGCGTGGCCTACAATGAGCAGTTCTTC
>TRBJ2-5|TRBV7-2|.|.
CASRNRVETQYF
TGTGCCAGCAGAAACAGGGTAGAGACCCAGTACTTC
>TRBJ1-5|TRBV5-6|.|TRBD1
CASSPSGRGMNQPQHF
TGTGCCAGCAGCCCCTCGGGCAGGGGGATGAATCAGCCCCAGCATTTT
>TRBJ2-1|TRBV7-9|.|TRBD1
CASSLQGAAEQFF
TGTGCCAGCAGCTTACAGGGGGCCGCTGAGCAGTTCTTC
>TRBJ2-7|TRBV6-1|.|TRBD2
CASSEPTRTRSYEQYF
TGTGCCAGCAGTGAACCCACCAGGACTAGATCCTACGAGCAGTACTTC
>TRBJ2-3|TRBV28|once|TRBD2
CASSLLGGRGSDTQYF
TGTGCCAGCAGTTTACTAGGCGGGAGGGGGTCAGATACGCAGTATTTT
>TRBJ1-5|TRBV7-8|.|TRBD1
CASSLVEAGGQPQHF
TGTGCCAGCAGCTTAGTGGAGGCAGGGGGGCAGCCCCAGCATTTT
>TRBJ2-3|TRBV7-6|.|TRBD2
CASSLAAGDTDTQYF
TGTGCCAGCAGCTTAGCTGCGGGAGACACAGATACGCAGTATTTT
>TRBJ2-7|TRBV4-2|.|TRBD2
CASSQDQASGRGDEQYF
TGTGCCAGCAGCCAAGATCAAGCAAGCGGGAGAGGGGACGAGCAGTACTTC
>TRBJ2-1|TRBV7-2|.|.
CASRASMNEQFF
TGTGCCAGCAGGGCCTCGATGAATGAGCAGTTCTTC
>TRBJ1-2|TRBV11-3|.|.
CASTPQGSYGYTF
TGTGCCAGCACCCCCCAGGGGAGCTATGGCTACACCTTC
>TRBJ1-2|TRBV27|.|.
CASSFSVNYGYTF
TGTGCCAGCAGTTTCTCGGTGAACTATGGCTACACCTTC